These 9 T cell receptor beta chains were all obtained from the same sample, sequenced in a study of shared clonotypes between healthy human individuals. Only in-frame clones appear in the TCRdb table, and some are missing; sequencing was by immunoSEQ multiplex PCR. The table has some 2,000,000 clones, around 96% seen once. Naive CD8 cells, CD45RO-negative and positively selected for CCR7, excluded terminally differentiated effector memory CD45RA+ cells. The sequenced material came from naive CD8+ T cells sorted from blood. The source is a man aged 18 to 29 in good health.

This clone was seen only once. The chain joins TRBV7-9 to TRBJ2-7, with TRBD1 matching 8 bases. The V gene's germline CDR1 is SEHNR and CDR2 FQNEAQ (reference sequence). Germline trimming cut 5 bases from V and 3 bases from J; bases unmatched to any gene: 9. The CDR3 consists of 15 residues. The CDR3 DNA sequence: TGTGCCAGCAGCCAGGAACCGGGACAGGTCTACGAGCAGTACTTC. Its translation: CASSQEPGQVYEQYF.

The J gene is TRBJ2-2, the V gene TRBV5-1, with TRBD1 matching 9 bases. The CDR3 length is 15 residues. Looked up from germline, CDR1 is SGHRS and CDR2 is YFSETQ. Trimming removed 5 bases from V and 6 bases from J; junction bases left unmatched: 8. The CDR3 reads CASSNTRQGAGELFF. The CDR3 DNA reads TGCGCCAGCAGTAATACAAGACAGGGGGCCGGGGAGCTGTTTTTT. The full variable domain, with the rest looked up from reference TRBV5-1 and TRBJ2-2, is KAGVTQTPRYLIKTRGQQVTLSCSPISGHRSVSWYQQTPGQGLQFLFEYFSETQRNKGNFPGRFSGRQFSNSRSEMNVSTLELGDSALYLCASSNTRQGAGELFFGEGSRLTVL.

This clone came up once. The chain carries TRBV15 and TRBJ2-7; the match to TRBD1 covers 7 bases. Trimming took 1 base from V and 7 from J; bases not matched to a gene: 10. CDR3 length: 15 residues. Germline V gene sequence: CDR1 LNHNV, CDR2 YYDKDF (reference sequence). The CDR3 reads CATSRGTDRSPEQYF. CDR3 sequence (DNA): TGTGCCACCAGCAGAGGTACGGACAGGTCCCCGGAGCAGTACTTC.

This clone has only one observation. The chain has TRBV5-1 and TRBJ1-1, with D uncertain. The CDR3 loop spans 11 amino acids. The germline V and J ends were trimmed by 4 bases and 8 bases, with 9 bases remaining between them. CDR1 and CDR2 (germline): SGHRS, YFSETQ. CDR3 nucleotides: TGCGCCAGCAGCAGTGTTAACGAAGCTTTCTTT. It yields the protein CASSSVNEAFF. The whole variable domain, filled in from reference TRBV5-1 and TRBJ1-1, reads KAGVTQTPRYLIKTRGQQVTLSCSPISGHRSVSWYQQTPGQGLQFLFEYFSETQRNKGNFPGRFSGRQFSNSRSEMNVSTLELGDSALYLCASSSVNEAFFGQGTRLTVV.

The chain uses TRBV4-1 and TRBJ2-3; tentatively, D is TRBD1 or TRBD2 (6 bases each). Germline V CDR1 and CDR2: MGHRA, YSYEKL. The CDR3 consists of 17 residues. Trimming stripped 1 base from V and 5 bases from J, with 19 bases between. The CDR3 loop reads CASSQVPFSGAGDTQYF. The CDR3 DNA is TGCGCCAGCAGCCAAGTTCCCTTTTCGGGGGCGGGAGATACGCAGTATTTT.

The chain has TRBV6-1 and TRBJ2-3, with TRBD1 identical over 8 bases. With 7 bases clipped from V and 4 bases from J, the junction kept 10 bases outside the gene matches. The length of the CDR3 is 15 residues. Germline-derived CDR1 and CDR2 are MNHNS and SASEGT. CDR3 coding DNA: TGTGCCAGCATACTGGGACAGGCCCACCCAGATACGCAGTATTTT. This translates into CASILGQAHPDTQYF.

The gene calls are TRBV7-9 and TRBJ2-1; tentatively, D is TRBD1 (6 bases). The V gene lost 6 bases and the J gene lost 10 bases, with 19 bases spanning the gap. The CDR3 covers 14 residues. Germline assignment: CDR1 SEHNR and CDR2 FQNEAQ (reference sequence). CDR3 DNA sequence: TGTGCCAGCAGGCACCGGGACATGTCCCGGGAGCAGTTCTTC. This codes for CASRHRDMSREQFF. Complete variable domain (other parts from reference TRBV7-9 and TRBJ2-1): DTGVSQNPRHKITKRGQNVTFRCDPISEHNRLYWYRQTLGQGPEFLTYFQNEAQLEKSRLLSDRFSAERPKGSFSTLEIQRTEQGDSAMYLCASRHRDMSREQFFGPGTRLTVL.

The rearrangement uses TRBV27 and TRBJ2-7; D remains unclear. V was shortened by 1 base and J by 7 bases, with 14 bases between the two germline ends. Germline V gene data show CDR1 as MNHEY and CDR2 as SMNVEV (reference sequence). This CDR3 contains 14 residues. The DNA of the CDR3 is TGTGCCAGCAGTTTATTGGGTCGTTTCGGGGAGCAGTACTTC. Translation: CASSLLGRFGEQYF.

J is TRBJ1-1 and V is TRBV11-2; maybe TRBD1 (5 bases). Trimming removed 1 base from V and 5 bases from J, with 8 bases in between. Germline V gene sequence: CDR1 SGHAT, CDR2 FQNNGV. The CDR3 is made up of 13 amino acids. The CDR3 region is CASSLVEGTEAFF. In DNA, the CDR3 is TGTGCCAGCAGCTTAGTCGAGGGGACTGAAGCTTTCTTT.